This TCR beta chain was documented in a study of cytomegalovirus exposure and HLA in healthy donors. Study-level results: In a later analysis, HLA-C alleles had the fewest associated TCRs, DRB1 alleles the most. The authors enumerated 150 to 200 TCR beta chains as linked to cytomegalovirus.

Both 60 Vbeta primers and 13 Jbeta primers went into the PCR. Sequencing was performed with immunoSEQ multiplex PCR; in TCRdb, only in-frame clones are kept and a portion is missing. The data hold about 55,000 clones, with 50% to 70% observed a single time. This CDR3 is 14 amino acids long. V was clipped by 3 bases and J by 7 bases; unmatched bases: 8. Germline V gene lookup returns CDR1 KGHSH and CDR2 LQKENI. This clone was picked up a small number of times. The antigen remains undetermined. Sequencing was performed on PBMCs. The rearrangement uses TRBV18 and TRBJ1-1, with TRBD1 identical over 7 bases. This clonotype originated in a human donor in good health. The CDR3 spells CASSPRTGADEAFF. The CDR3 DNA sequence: TGTGCCAGCTCACCGAGGACAGGTGCTGATGAAGCTTTCTTT.